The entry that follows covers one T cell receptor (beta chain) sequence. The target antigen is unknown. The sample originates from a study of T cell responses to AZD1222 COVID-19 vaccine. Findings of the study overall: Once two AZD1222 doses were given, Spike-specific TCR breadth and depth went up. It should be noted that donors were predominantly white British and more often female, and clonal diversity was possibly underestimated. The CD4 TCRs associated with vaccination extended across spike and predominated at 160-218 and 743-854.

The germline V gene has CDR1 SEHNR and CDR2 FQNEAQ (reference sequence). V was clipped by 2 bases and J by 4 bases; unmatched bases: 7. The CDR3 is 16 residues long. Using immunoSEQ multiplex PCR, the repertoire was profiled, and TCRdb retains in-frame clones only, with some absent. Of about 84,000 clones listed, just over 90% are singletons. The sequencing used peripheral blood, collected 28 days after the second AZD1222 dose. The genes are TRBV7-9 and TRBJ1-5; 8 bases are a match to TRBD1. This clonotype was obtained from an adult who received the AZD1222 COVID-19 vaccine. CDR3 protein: CASSLQGTGLNQPQHF. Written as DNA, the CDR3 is TGTGCCAGCAGCTTACAAGGGACAGGTCTTAATCAGCCCCAGCATTTT. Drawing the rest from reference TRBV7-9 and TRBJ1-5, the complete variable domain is DTGVSQNPRHKITKRGQNVTFRCDPISEHNRLYWYRQTLGQGPEFLTYFQNEAQLEKSRLLSDRFSAERPKGSFSTLEIQRTEQGDSAMYLCASSLQGTGLNQPQHFGDGTRLSIL.